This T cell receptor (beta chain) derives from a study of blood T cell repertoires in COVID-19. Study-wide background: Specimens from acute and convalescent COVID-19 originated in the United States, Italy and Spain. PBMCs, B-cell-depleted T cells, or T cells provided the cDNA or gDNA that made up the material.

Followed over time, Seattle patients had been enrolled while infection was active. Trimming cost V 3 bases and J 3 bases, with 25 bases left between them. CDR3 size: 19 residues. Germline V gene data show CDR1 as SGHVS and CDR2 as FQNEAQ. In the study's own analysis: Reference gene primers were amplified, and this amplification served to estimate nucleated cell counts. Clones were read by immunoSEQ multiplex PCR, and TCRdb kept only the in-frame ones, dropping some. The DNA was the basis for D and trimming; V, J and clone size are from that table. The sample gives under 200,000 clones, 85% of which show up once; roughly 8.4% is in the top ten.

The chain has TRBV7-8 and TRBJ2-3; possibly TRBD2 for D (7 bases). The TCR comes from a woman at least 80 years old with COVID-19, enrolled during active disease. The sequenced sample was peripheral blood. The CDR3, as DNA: TGTGCCAGCAGCTTCCGGGGGCGGGAGAGTAATGTGGGAACAGATACGCAGTATTTT. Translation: CASSFRGRESNVGTDTQYF.